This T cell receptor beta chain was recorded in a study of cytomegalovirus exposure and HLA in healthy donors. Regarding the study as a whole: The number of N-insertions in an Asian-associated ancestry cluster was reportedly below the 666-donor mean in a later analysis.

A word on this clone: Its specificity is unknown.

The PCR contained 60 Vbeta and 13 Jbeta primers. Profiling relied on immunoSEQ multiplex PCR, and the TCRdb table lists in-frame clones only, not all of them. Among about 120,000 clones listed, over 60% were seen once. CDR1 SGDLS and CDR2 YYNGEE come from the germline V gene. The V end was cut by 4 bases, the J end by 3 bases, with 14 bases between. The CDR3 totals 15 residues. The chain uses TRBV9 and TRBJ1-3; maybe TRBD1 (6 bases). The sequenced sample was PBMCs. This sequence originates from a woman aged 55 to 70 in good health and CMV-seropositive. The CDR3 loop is CASSPQGSGGNTIYF. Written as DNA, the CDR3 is TGTGCCAGCAGCCCTCAGGGGAGCGGTGGAAACACCATATATTTT.